The sequence of this T cell receptor (beta chain) was determined in a study of technical replicates of blood from a few donors. Sequencing used immunoSEQ multiplex PCR; TCRdb keeps in-frame clones, though not all of them. The sample holds around 67,000 clones; roughly 95% are singletons and the top ten take approximately 0.22%. There are 15 residues in the CDR3. The ends lost 7 bases at V and 4 bases at J; junction bases unmatched: 7. Germline V gene lookup returns CDR1 SGHNT and CDR2 YYREEE (reference sequence). The sequencing sample was made of T cells isolated from PBMCs. The chain joins TRBV5-4 to TRBJ2-2; 10 nucleotides line up with TRBD2. The clonotype comes from a human donor in good health. CDR3 nucleotides: TGTGCCAGCGCGCACCCTAGCGGGAGCACCGGGGAGCTGTTTTTT. It is translated as CASAHPSGSTGELFF.